The source of this TCR beta chain is a study of CD8 T cells in ankylosing spondylitis. As to this clonotype: Its antigen is undetermined.

The V segment lost 3 bases and the J segment 7 bases; nucleotides outside the gene matches: 21. This CDR3 comprises 20 residues. Germline loops: CDR1 KGHSH, CDR2 LQKENI. Quantitative molecular-barcoded 5'-RACE generated the TCR beta libraries. MiXCR, run by TCRdb on the 5' RACE reads, gives a single entry per CDR3 protein. This sample carries around 230,000 distinct CDR3 sequences, around 9.1% of them seen once, and the ten largest clones take under 7.5%. Regarding the study as a whole: What appeared characteristic of ankylosing spondylitis blood was a TCR beta motif of several highly homologous variants.

The sequenced sample was blood, either unsorted or a sorted T cell fraction (not recorded which). The clonotype comes from a male donor with ankylosing spondylitis or in good health (not recorded which). V and J are TRBV18 and TRBJ2-2, with 9 bases fitting TRBD1. CDR3: CASSPVGQGESGRLIGELFF. The CDR3 DNA is TGTGCCAGCTCACCGGTGGGACAGGGAGAGAGCGGAAGGCTGATCGGGGAGCTGTTTTTT.